One TCR beta chain is described in this entry. The antigen remains unidentified. Germline is not matched at one junction end, which may reflect a read error. These data come from a study of T cells after yellow fever vaccination. Study as a whole: Those fractions that held only low numbers of cells were prepared using the SMART-Seq v4 Ultra Low Input RNA kit. Study-level points and caveats: A secondary response was less intense yet reached its peak sooner, at day 5 versus 15.

One entry per CDR3 protein results from TCRdb running MiXCR on the 5' RACE reads. The sample yields 500,000 to 650,000 distinct CDR3 sequences, 17% seen once. The CDR3 consists of 15 residues. Looked up from germline, CDR1 is SGHTA and CDR2 is FQGNSA. The sequencing used PBMCs, collected about 5 days after the first yellow fever vaccination. The chain has TRBV7-2 and TRBJ2-3, with D perhaps matching TRBD2 (5 bases). This sequence originates from a man aged 18 to 30 who received the YFV17D yellow fever vaccine. CDR3 amino acids: CASSLGDYVSDTLYF. CDR3 nucleotide sequence: TGTGCCAGCAGCTTAGGCGACTATGTATCAGATACGCTGTATTTT.